This TCR beta chain was recorded in a study of graft-versus-host responses after intestinal transplantation listed by TCRdb under 2021. For the study in its entirety: The transplants that recipients received were multivisceral, liver-intestinal, or isolated intestinal. Anti-thymocyte globulin induction was given to all recipients, followed by maintenance tacrolimus and steroids for roughly 3 years. After intestinal transplantation, graft-versus-host and host-versus-graft alloreactive T cell clones in the graft, circulation and bone marrow were tracked using bulk TCR-beta CDR3 sequencing. To identify alloreactive clones, pre-transplant mixed lymphocyte reaction products were sequenced and compared with unstimulated pre-transplant donor and recipient T cells. Of the approximately 25 intestinal transplant recipients enrolled in the cohort, one of whom was a retransplant, 3 patients without pretransplant specimens were excluded. Donor T cell macrochimerism was defined as a peak of at least 4% donor T cells among recipient peripheral blood mononuclear cells. Samples from a few later patients were sequenced in-house on an Illumina MiSeq with MiXCR processing rather than by the commercial service.

The full study reports these points: GvH clones turned up in recipient bone marrow, with some appearing earlier in ileal mucosa or blood, a pattern consistent with an intestinal mucosal origin. Conclusions were limited by the relatively low number and heterogeneity of intestinal transplant patients. In the allografts of patients with donor T cell macrochimerism, GvH to HvG T cell clonal ratios were high. Early after transplant, peak levels of circulating GvH clones were associated with declines in HvG clones.

Receptor amplification or capture employed the immunoSEQ multiplex PCR assay. In most patients, genomic DNA was isolated using the Qiagen DNeasy Blood and Tissue Kit and sent frozen to Adaptive Biotechnologies for TCR sequencing. For most patients, high-throughput TCR-beta CDR3 sequencing of genomic DNA was performed by Adaptive Biotechnologies. As for how the authors treated the data: TCR sequencing data were retrieved from Adaptive's ImmunoSEQ software for some 17 patients, whereas a few other patients were processed with MiXCR and VDJtools. To correct CD4 versus CD8 sorting errors, any sequence found in both subsets at a frequency ratio below 5:1 was removed. CDR3 nucleotide sequences shared by donor and recipient were removed because the origin of these sequences could not be assigned. To be classed as alloreactive, a clone needed at least 2-fold expansion over unstimulated cells and a minimum CFSE-low frequency of 0.002% (template counts) or 0.001% (read counts). Clones detected in sequenced pre-transplant spleen, lymph node, or MLR CFSE-low populations of the donor or recipient were defined as mappable. Cumulative frequency of alloreactive clones was calculated as a percentage of all sequences weighted by copy number. The source is immuneACCESS, and TCRdb retained only in-frame sequences with V and J called. Part of the clones is not carried over; for the studies checked, unresolved V genes explain less than half of this, and the remainder is unexplained. That table gives V, J and clone size, and the DNA gave D and trimming. Counted in this sample were 9,500 to 15,000 clones; 35% of them appeared once. The ten largest clones add up to about 3.4% of the sample.

Remarks on this clone: No base qualities exist here, and no much larger clone lies one base off it.

The sample's time point label, decoded: cells obtained before transplantation from donor or recipient. In mixed lymphocyte reactions, around 200,000 CFSE-labeled pre-transplant responders were plated with around 200,000 irradiated violet-dye-labeled stimulators and cultured for 6 days. After the mixed lymphocyte reaction, proliferating CD3+CD4+CFSE-low and CD3+CD8+CFSE-low responder cells were FACS-sorted on a BD Influx sorter. Based on the germline V gene, the CDR1 and CDR2 sequences are SGHTS and YDEGEE. V and J lose 4 bases and 10 bases, and a span of 15 bases separates them. Reading from cysteine to phenylalanine, the CDR3 counts 13 amino acids. Only CDR3 DNA is held: 39 bases, read in frame from base 1.

The source was alloreactive CD8+ T cells from a mixed lymphocyte reaction culture, collected before intestinal transplant. The cell subset or site tag for this specimen amounts to: CFSE-low proliferating T cells sorted from roughly six-day pre-transplant mixed lymphocyte reaction (GvH or HvG direction). This receptor was identified in a human patient who received an intestinal transplant. This receptor chain uses TRBV5-8 and TRBJ2-1; the D gene is not confidently resolved. The CDR3 here reads CASSVDAVGEQFF. The sequenced DNA is TGTGCCAGCAGCGTGGACGCCGTCGGGGAGCAGTTCTTC.